This TCR beta chain was obtained from a study of blood T cell repertoires in COVID-19. Overall study context: Sites in the United States, Italy and Spain provided acute and convalescent COVID-19 samples.

The repertoire was sequenced with immunoSEQ multiplex PCR; TCRdb's copy has only in-frame clones and lacks some. The table includes 200,000 to 300,000 clones, approximately 84% detected once. Trimming removed 3 bases from V and 5 bases from J, with 8 bases in between. This CDR3 is built from 13 residues. Germline CDR1 reads SGHNT; CDR2 reads YENEEA. The sample consisted of peripheral blood. This receptor was taken from a man aged 50-60 years with acute or convalescent COVID-19. The J gene is TRBJ2-1, the V gene TRBV11-3; D unresolved. This chain's CDR3 is CASSFTVNNEQFF. The CDR3 DNA reads as TGTGCCAGCAGCTTTACAGTGAACAATGAGCAGTTCTTC.